This T cell receptor beta chain was documented in a study of technical replicates of blood from a few donors. CDR1 is KGHSH, CDR2 LQKENI, per germline. The CDR3 is 17 residues long. The V and J ends lost 3 bases and 3 bases respectively, with 19 bases between them. Repertoires were generated with immunoSEQ multiplex PCR, while TCRdb's copy carries only in-frame clones and drops some. The table has some 91,000 clones, around 95% seen once. This rearrangement joins TRBV18 to TRBJ2-3; D not resolved. The clonotype was recovered from a human donor in good health. Input material: T cells isolated from PBMCs. Here the CDR3 reads CASSPLPQNAVTDTQYF. The DNA for the CDR3 is TGTGCCAGCTCACCCCTACCCCAGAATGCGGTGACAGATACGCAGTATTTT.